This T cell receptor beta chain was sequenced in a study of shared clonotypes between healthy human individuals. For the study at large: In total, the donors were a couple of women and a few men aged 18 to 49.

Authors' analysis steps: Filtering differed because ImmunoSEQ produced junction-only sequences that carried no quality scores. Only in-frame clones appear in the TCRdb table, and some are missing; sequencing was by immunoSEQ multiplex PCR. For V, J and clone size, that table is used; D and trimming come from the DNA. Found here are roughly 650,000 clones, 90% to 97% of them singletons; the top ten hold less than 0.12%. This clone was observed once. Naive-designated CD8 cells lacked CD45RO, were positively enriched for CCR7, and omitted terminally differentiated effector memory CD45RA+ cells. Donors comprised only Caucasian adults living in Nashville, Tennessee. The TCR originated in a woman aged 25 to 39 in good health. Sequencing was done on a sample of naive CD8+ T cells sorted from blood.

CDR3 residues: CASSPRAGAPYNEQFF. As DNA, the CDR3 is TGTGCCAGCAGCCCCAGGGCGGGGGCTCCCTACAATGAGCAGTTCTTC. The chain has TRBV7-9 and TRBJ2-1; D perhaps matches TRBD2 (7 bases). The V gene's germline CDR1 is SEHNR and CDR2 FQNEAQ (reference sequence). V lost 5 bases and J lost 2, with 16 bases in between. The CDR3 is 16 residues long.